One and the same sample provided the 24 T cell receptor beta chains below, sequenced in a study of human CD8 memory T cell subsets. UMI-labeled 5' RACE was the method by which TCR beta libraries were made. TCRdb re-called the 5' RACE reads and catalogs CDR3 proteins one per entry, DNA excluded. Recorded for this sample: roughly 5,600 distinct CDR3 sequences. Sequenced input: CD8+ effector memory T cells (TEM) sorted from PBMCs. Documented subset: effector memory CD8 T cells, CCR7- CD45RO+ CD95+. These receptors came from a human donor in good health.

This clonotype shows up as medium-sized (0.01 to 0.1%) by frequency. The chain links TRBV6-2 or TRBV6-3 to TRBJ2-2; the TCRdb D gene call, TRBD1, has no DNA to confirm it. This CDR3 spans 15 amino acids. Looked up from germline, CDR1 is MNHEY and CDR2 is SVGEGT. The CDR3 loop reads CASSAGTDNTGELFF.

V and J are TRBV12-3 or TRBV12-4 and TRBJ1-3; TCRdb names TRBD1, which stays unverified in the absence of DNA. The CDR3 is 18 amino acids. The CDR3 is CASSLYSGTGSSGNTIYF.

Its frequency marks this clonotype as medium-sized. The genes are TRBV7-8 and TRBJ2-7. This CDR3 region has 15 residues. Germline V lookup: CDR1 SGHVS, CDR2 FQNEAQ. The CDR3 region is CASSLPGPAAYEQYF.

J is TRBJ2-2 and V is TRBV24-1. CDR3 length: 15 residues. Germline CDR1 KGHDR, CDR2 SFDVKD. CDR3 sequence reads: CATSDLLADTGELFF.

This chain joins TRBV19 and TRBJ1-2; TCRdb gives TRBD1 as the D gene, but with no DNA this cannot be confirmed. Germline V gene sequence: CDR1 LNHDA, CDR2 SQIVND (reference sequence). The CDR3 contains 13 residues. The chain's CDR3 is CASSGDRVHGYTF.

V is TRBV3-1 and J is TRBJ2-7; TCRdb's assignment of TRBD1 cannot be checked, as there is no DNA. CDR1 and CDR2 from the germline V gene are LGHDT and YNNKEL (reference sequence). The CDR3 length is 16 residues. The CDR3 protein is CASSLLFTQASYEQYF.

V gene TRBV7-9 combines with J gene TRBJ2-3; TCRdb indicates TRBD1, and absent DNA this call remains unverified. The CDR3 is made up of 15 amino acids. CDR1 is SEHNR and CDR2 is FQNEAQ in the germline V gene (reference sequence). The CDR3 protein is CASSLDDRATDTQYF. The full variable domain, in which reference TRBV7-9 and TRBJ2-3 provide the parts outside the CDR3, is DTGVSQNPRHKITKRGQNVTFRCDPISEHNRLYWYRQTLGQGPEFLTYFQNEAQLEKSRLLSDRFSAERPKGSFSTLEIQRTEQGDSAMYLCASSLDDRATDTQYFGPGTRLTVL.

V is TRBV7-9 and J is TRBJ2-1. This CDR3 spans 13 amino acids. Germline V gene sequence: CDR1 SEHNR, CDR2 FQNEAQ (reference sequence). The chain's CDR3 is CASSEIPSNEQFF.

This chain connects TRBV28 to TRBJ2-3. This CDR3 contains 13 residues. Looked up from germline, CDR1 is MDHEN and CDR2 is SYDVKM. The CDR3 protein is CASSVRGSDTQYF.

The chain links TRBV6-4 to TRBJ2-1; TCRdb names TRBD1, which stays unverified in the absence of DNA. The CDR3 runs to 13 residues. Looked up from germline, CDR1 is MRHNA and CDR2 is SNTAGT. The CDR3 reads CASSDSERQEQFF.

The chain uses TRBV20-1 and TRBJ1-2. This CDR3 comprises 15 residues. Germline CDR1 is DFQATT and CDR2 is SNEGSKA (reference sequence). This CDR3 is CSARDWQLSNYGYTF.

Judged by frequency, this clonotype is medium-sized. The chain has TRBV6-6 and TRBJ1-1. The CDR3 extends over 14 amino acids. Germline V gene sequence: CDR1 MNHNY, CDR2 SVGAGI (reference sequence). The CDR3: CASSLKEMSSEAFF.

V and J are TRBV4-2 and TRBJ2-3; TCRdb's D gene call, TRBD2, goes unchecked for lack of DNA. The V gene's germline CDR1 is LGHNA and CDR2 YNFKEQ. This CDR3 is built from 15 residues. This chain's CDR3 is CASSQAGEATDTQYF.

By frequency, this clonotype is medium-sized. The chain couples TRBV20-1 to TRBJ1-6. This CDR3 has 14 amino acids. Per the germline V gene, CDR1 is DFQATT and CDR2 is SNEGSKA (reference sequence). The chain's CDR3 is CSARDGRENSPLHF.

The chain links TRBV6-2 or TRBV6-3 to TRBJ2-1; TCRdb lists TRBD2, though no DNA is available to test this call. This CDR3 has 14 amino acids. Germline V gene lookup returns CDR1 MNHEY and CDR2 SVGEGT. The CDR3 protein is CASSYDGTSSEQFF.

The V call is TRBV29-1, the J call TRBJ1-2. The CDR3 consists of 13 residues. Germline V gives CDR1 SQVTM, CDR2 ANQGSEA. CDR3 protein: CSVEFGFNYGYTF.

V is TRBV5-1 and J is TRBJ2-3; the TRBD2 assignment by TCRdb is unverifiable without DNA. The CDR3 sequence is 16 residues long. In germline, CDR1 is SGHRS, CDR2 YFSETQ. CDR3 loop: CASSLRAGLTTDTQYF.

This chain joins TRBV12-3 or TRBV12-4 and TRBJ2-7. The CDR3 spans 13 residues. CDR3 residues: CASSFSEVSEQYF.

In terms of frequency, this clonotype is medium-sized (0.01 to 0.1%). The chain is built from TRBV10-2 and TRBJ2-5. The CDR3 has 11 residues. The V gene's germline CDR1 is WSHSY and CDR2 SAAADI. The CDR3 is CASREMGTQYF.

The V call is TRBV5-4, the J call TRBJ2-3; lacking DNA, the TRBD2 call made by TCRdb goes unchecked. CDR3 length: 17 amino acids. Germline values: CDR1 SGHNT, CDR2 YYREEE (reference sequence). This CDR3 is CASSPDYSGTAPDTQYF.

V and J are TRBV7-9 and TRBJ1-2; absent DNA, TCRdb's TRBD1 call cannot be checked. Per germline, CDR1 SEHNR and CDR2 FQNEAQ (reference sequence). The CDR3 spans 16 residues. The CDR3 reads CASSLALTQGAYGYTF.

The chain uses TRBV20-1 and TRBJ1-1; the TCRdb call, TRBD1, lacks DNA for checking. Per the germline V gene, CDR1 is DFQATT and CDR2 is SNEGSKA (reference sequence). The CDR3 runs to 18 residues. The CDR3 is CSAIFMSYFRQGAGEAFF.

J is TRBJ2-3 and V is TRBV7-8. The CDR3 runs to 14 residues. The germline V gene encodes CDR1 SGHVS and CDR2 FQNEAQ. The CDR3 sequence: CASSLDGVVDTQYF.

This clonotype is medium-sized (0.01 to 0.1%) by frequency. This chain joins TRBV4-1 and TRBJ2-1. Looked up from germline, CDR1 is MGHRA and CDR2 is YSYEKL. This CDR3 has 12 amino acids. The CDR3 loop reads CASSQEGNEQFF.